These 15 T cell receptor beta chains originate from one sample sequenced in a study of PD-1 blockade in classical Hodgkin lymphoma. TCRdb's table, derived via immunoSEQ multiplex PCR, lists solely in-frame clones and lacks some. The table has approximately 80,000 clones, approximately 88% seen once; the top ten hold about 20%. Brentuximab vedotin exposure varied among the patients, all of whom had relapsed after autologous stem cell transplantation. The sample in question was peripheral blood mononuclear cells (PBMCs), obtained at baseline. These receptors were taken from a human donor with classical Hodgkin lymphoma.

This chain connects TRBV4-2 to TRBJ2-1; TRBD2 matches 10 bases. The germline CDR1 and CDR2 sequences are LGHNA and YNFKEQ. V was pared by 0 bases and J by 10 bases, with 9 bases of the junction left unmatched. CDR3 length: 16 amino acids. The CDR3 spells CASSQDFPSGRWEQFF. CDR3 DNA sequence: TGTGCCAGCAGCCAAGATTTCCCTAGCGGGAGATGGGAGCAGTTCTTC.

This rearrangement joins TRBV15 to TRBJ2-1; D unclear. Germline V gene lookup returns CDR1 LNHNV and CDR2 YYDKDF (reference sequence). V was shortened by 3 bases and J by 3 bases, with 9 bases between the two germline ends. CDR3 length: 14 residues. Written as DNA, the CDR3 is TGTGCCACCAGCAGCGCGCGCTTCTACAATGAGCAGTTCTTC. This encodes CATSSARFYNEQFF.

Here the CDR3 DNA reads TGCGCCAGCAGGAGGGGACTAGCGGGAGGGCCGAACACCGGGGAGCTGTTTTTT. Translating it yields CASRRGLAGGPNTGELFF. The chain is built from TRBV10-2 and TRBJ2-2; 16 nucleotides match TRBD2. This CDR3 is built from 18 residues. Trimming cost V 6 bases and J 0 bases; bases outside gene matches: 4. Germline CDR1 WSHSY, CDR2 SAAADI.

The chain is built from TRBV5-1 and TRBJ2-7; TRBD1 matches 9 bases. There are 14 residues in the CDR3. Germline CDR1 reads SGHRS; CDR2 reads YFSETQ. V dropped 4 bases and J dropped 5; count of bases not matched to a gene: 7. The DNA of the CDR3 is TGCGCCAGCAGCCCTTGGACAGGGGCGAACGAGCAGTACTTC. It specifies CASSPWTGANEQYF.

This chain links TRBV7-2 with TRBJ1-2, with 8 bases matching TRBD1. This CDR3 comprises 14 residues. The trim removed 4 bases at V and 0 bases at J, leaving 1 base unmatched. Germline V CDR1 and CDR2: SGHTA, FQGNSA. CDR3 sequence: CASSSGGPNYGYTF. Written as DNA, the CDR3 is TGTGCCAGCAGCTCAGGGGGCCCTAACTATGGCTACACCTTC.

The chain uses TRBV29-1 and TRBJ1-2, with D possibly matching TRBD1 (6 bases). Germline assignment: CDR1 SQVTM and CDR2 ANQGSEA. The CDR3 loop spans 13 amino acids. V was cut by 5 bases and J by 3 bases, with 13 bases left in between. CDR3 nucleotide sequence: TGCAGCGTTTCAGGGGATGTCTACTATGGCTACACCTTC. Amino acid sequence: CSVSGDVYYGYTF.

The chain employs TRBV15 and TRBJ1-2; D is unclear. The CDR3 spans 13 residues. Germline V gene sequence: CDR1 LNHNV, CDR2 YYDKDF (reference sequence). V lost 4 bases, J lost 2 bases, and 8 bases lay in between. Here the CDR3 DNA reads TGTGCCACCAGCACCGGGGAGAACTATGGCTACACCTTC. Protein: CATSTGENYGYTF.

The CDR3, as DNA: TGCGCCAGCAGTGAGTCTGGTACAGTGAACACTGAAGCTTTCTTT. It translates to CASSESGTVNTEAFF. The V gene is TRBV10-2, the J gene TRBJ1-1, with D uncertain. The V gene's germline CDR1 is WSHSY and CDR2 SAAADI. V dropped 0 bases and J dropped 0 bases, with 8 bases sitting between them. The length of the CDR3 is 15 residues.

This clone was observed a few times. V and J are TRBV7-2 and TRBJ2-7; a possible D gene is TRBD2 (5 bases). CDR1 and CDR2 (germline): SGHTA, FQGNSA. V dropped 4 bases and J dropped 2 bases, with 6 bases sitting between them. The CDR3 totals 12 residues. CDR3 DNA: TGTGCCAGCAGCTACGGGACCTACGAGCAGTACTTC. Its translation: CASSYGTYEQYF. The full variable domain, completed using reference TRBV7-2 and TRBJ2-7, is GAGVSQSPSNKVTEKGKDVELRCDPISGHTALYWYRQSLGQGLEFLIYFQGNSAPDKSGLPSDRFSAERTGGSVSTLTIQRTQQEDSAVYLCASSYGTYEQYFGPGTRLTVT.

The rearrangement links TRBV19 to TRBJ2-3; no reliable D call. CDR1 and CDR2 from the germline V gene are LNHDA and SQIVND (reference sequence). There are 13 residues in the CDR3. V lost 5 bases and J lost 4, with 10 bases in between. The CDR3 DNA reads TGTGCCAGTAGTTCAACCGCGGCAGATACGCAGTATTTT. This codes for CASSSTAADTQYF.

The gene calls are TRBV27 and TRBJ1-6; tentatively, D is TRBD1 (6 bases). CDR3 length equals 14 residues. V was clipped by 3 bases and J by 6 bases, with 9 bases between them. CDR1 is MNHEY, CDR2 SMNVEV, per germline (reference sequence). This CDR3 reads CASSLGGANSPLHF. The CDR3 DNA sequence: TGTGCCAGCAGTTTGGGGGGGGCTAATTCACCCCTCCACTTT.

The chain is built from TRBV5-8 and TRBJ2-3; D may be TRBD1 or TRBD2 (5 bases each). Per germline, CDR1 SGHTS and CDR2 YDEGEE. The CDR3 loop spans 15 amino acids. Trimming removed 0 bases at V and 2 bases at J, with 10 bases between. The DNA of the CDR3 is TGTGCCAGCAGCTTGGTGCAGGGACCCACAGATACGCAGTATTTT. Amino acid sequence: CASSLVQGPTDTQYF.

The chain has TRBV6-1 and TRBJ1-2; 9 bases map to TRBD1. The germline CDR1 and CDR2 sequences are MNHNS and SASEGT. The CDR3 consists of 14 residues. V lost 4 bases, J lost 5 bases, and 5 bases stayed unmatched. The CDR3 region has the DNA TGTGCCAGCAGTGGCCGGGACAGGGTTTATGGCTACACCTTC. Its protein is CASSGRDRVYGYTF.

This chain connects TRBV7-9 to TRBJ1-1; D gene uncertain. Trimming pared 0 bases from V and 6 bases from J, leaving 14 bases between. The CDR3 has 15 amino acids. Germline assignment: CDR1 SEHNR and CDR2 FQNEAQ (reference sequence). The CDR3 protein is CASSLANSRTSEAFF. The CDR3 DNA sequence: TGTGCCAGCAGCTTAGCGAACAGTAGAACGTCTGAAGCTTTCTTT.

This clone was seen once. The V gene is TRBV28, the J gene TRBJ2-5; no clear D. The CDR3 is 14 residues long. Germline values: CDR1 MDHEN, CDR2 SYDVKM. The V and J ends lost 1 base and 5 bases respectively, with 11 bases between them. This CDR3 is CASSLFGVGETQYF. The CDR3 DNA reads TGTGCCAGCAGTTTATTTGGGGTGGGGGAGACCCAGTACTTC.